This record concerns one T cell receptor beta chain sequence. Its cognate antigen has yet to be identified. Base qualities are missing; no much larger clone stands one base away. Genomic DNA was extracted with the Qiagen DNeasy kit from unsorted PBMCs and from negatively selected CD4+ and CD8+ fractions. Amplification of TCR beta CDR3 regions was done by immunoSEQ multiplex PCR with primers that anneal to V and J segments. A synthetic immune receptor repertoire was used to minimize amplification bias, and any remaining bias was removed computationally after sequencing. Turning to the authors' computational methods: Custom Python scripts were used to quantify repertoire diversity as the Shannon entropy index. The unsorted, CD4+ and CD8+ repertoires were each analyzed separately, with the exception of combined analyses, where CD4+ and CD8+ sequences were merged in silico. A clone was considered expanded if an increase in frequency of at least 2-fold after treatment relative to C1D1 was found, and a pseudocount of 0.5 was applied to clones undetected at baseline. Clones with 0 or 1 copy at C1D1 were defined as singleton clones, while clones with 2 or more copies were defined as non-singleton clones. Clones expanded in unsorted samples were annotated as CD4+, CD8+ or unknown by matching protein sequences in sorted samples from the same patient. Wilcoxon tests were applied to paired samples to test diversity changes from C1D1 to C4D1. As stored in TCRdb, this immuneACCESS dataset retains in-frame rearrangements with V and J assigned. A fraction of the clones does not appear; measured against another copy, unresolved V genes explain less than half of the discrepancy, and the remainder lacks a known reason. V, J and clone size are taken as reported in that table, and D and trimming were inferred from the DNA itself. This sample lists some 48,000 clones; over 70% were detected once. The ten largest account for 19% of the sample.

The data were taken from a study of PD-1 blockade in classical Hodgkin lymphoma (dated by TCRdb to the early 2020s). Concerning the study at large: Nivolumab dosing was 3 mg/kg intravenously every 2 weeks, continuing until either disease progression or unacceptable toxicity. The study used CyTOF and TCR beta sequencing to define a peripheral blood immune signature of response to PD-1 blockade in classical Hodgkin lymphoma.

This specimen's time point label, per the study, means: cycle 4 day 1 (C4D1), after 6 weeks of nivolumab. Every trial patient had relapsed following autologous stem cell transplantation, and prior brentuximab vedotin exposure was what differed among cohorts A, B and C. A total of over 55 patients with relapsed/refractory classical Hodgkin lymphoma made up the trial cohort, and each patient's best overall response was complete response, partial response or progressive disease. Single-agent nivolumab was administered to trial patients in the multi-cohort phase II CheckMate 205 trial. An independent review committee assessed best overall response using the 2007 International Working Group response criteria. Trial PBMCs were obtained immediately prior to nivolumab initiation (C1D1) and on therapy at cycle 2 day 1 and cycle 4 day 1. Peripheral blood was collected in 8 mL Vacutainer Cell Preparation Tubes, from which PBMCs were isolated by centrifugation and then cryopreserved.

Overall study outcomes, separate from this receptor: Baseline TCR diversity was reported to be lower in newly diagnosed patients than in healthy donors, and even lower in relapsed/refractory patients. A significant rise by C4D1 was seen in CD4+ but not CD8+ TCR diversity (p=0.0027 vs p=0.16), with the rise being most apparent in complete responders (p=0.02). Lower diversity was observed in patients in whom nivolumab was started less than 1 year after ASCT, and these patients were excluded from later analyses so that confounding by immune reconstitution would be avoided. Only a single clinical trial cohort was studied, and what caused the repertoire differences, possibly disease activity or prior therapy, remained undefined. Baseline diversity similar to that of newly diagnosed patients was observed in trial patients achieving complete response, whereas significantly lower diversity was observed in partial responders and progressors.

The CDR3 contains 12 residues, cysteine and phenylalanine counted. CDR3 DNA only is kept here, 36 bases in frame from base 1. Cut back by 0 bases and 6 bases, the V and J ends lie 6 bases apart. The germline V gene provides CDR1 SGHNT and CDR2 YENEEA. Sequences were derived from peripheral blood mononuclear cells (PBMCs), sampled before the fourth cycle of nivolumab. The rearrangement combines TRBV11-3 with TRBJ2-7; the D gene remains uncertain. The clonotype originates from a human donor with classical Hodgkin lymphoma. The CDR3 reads CASSLDFSEQYF. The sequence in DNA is TGTGCCAGCAGCTTAGATTTTTCCGAGCAGTACTTC.